This T cell receptor (beta chain) was recorded in a study of blood T cells in healthy people across ages. The authors ran a second PCR of roughly 7 to 11 cycles using a sample-barcoded 5' primer and a J-beta primer mix. Each cDNA was tagged by a template-switch adaptor containing 12 random nucleotides. Each CDR3 protein is one row after TCRdb ran MiXCR on the 5' RACE reads. Among about 510,000 distinct CDR3 sequences, 25% to 35% were seen once, and the ten largest hold approximately 3.3%. To note about this clonotype: The antigen remains unidentified.

Study-wide findings and caveats: PBMCs that were unsorted prevented a conclusive naive versus antigen-experienced comparison. Older individuals had lower TCR beta diversity per million T cells (the decline was roughly linear).

The V gene's germline CDR1 is SEHNR and CDR2 FQNEAQ (reference sequence). The V end lost 2 bases, the J end lost 6 bases, and 25 bases lay between the germline ends. CDR3 size: 18 residues. The data were also submitted as part of a second study, on T cells of mothers and their children.

This sequence joins TRBV7-9 and TRBJ1-1; D perhaps matches TRBD1 (6 bases). The receptor comes from a boy aged 2 to 10 in good health. The sample taken for sequencing was blood. The CDR3 DNA follows: TGTGCCAGCAGCTTAAAGGGGGGCGCGGGCCCTCACAGCGCTGAAGCTTTCTTT. Its translation: CASSLKGGAGPHSAEAFF.